One and the same sample provided the 28 T cell receptor beta chains below, sequenced in a study of neurological immune-mediated disorders. TCRdb passed the 5' RACE reads through MiXCR, listing each CDR3 protein once. The data show 57,000 or so distinct CDR3 sequences, with 9.5% to 12% seen just once and 1.5% to 2% held by the top ten. The sample taken for sequencing was PBMCs. The receptors were gathered from a man aged 60-69 years in good health.

This clonotype was seen repeatedly, ten times or more. The chain combines TRBV3-1 with TRBJ2-7; 8 positions agree with TRBD2. CDR3 length: 15 amino acids. The V gene end was trimmed by 4 bases and the J gene end by 6 bases; junction bases not matched to a gene: 11. In germline, CDR1 is LGHDT, CDR2 YNNKEL (reference sequence). The CDR3 loop reads CASSRIRGGGSEQYF. CDR3 in DNA: TGTGCCAGCAGCCGTATACGGGGGGGCGGATCCGAGCAGTACTTC.

This clonotype came up many times. The rearrangement joins TRBV7-2 to TRBJ1-1; D gene uncertain. The CDR3 has 16 amino acids. Trimming removed 1 base at V and 1 base at J, with 13 bases between. CDR1 SGHTA and CDR2 FQGNSA come from the germline V gene. The CDR3 is CASSLVVGRTNTEAFF. The DNA of the CDR3 is TGTGCCAGCAGCTTAGTGGTCGGCAGAACGAACACTGAAGCTTTCTTT.

The rearrangement links TRBV5-1 to TRBJ2-7, with 8 positions matching TRBD2. V trimming: 8 bases; J trimming: 1 base; junction bases outside the gene matches: 14. Germline CDR1 is SGHRS and CDR2 is YFSETQ. The CDR3 extends over 16 amino acids. In DNA form, the CDR3 reads TGCGCCAGTCACCGGCGCGGGGGGTCGGATTCCTACGAGCAGTACTTC. Encoded protein: CASHRRGGSDSYEQYF.

This clonotype was observed many times. V is TRBV27 and J is TRBJ1-1, with D tentatively TRBD1 (5 bases). V was clipped by 6 bases and J by 1 base, with 9 bases between them. The CDR3 is made up of 13 amino acids. The germline V gene has CDR1 MNHEY and CDR2 SMNVEV (reference sequence). CDR3 DNA sequence: TGTGCCAGCAGCACAACAGGGAACACTGAAGCTTTCTTT. Protein: CASSTTGNTEAFF.

The genes are TRBV20-1 and TRBJ2-5, with 11 nucleotides matching TRBD2. The V segment lost 3 bases and the J segment 4 bases; nucleotides outside the gene matches: 13. The V gene's germline CDR1 is DFQATT and CDR2 SNEGSKA (reference sequence). This CDR3 contains 17 residues. DNA of the CDR3: TGCAGTGCTAGGGGGGTAGAACTAGCGGGGGCGGGAGAGACCCAGTACTTC. This encodes CSARGVELAGAGETQYF.

At least ten counts were recorded for this clonotype. The genes are TRBV7-2 and TRBJ1-5, with D possibly being TRBD1 (5 bases). This CDR3 has 12 residues. Trimming cost V 4 bases and J 9 bases, with 10 bases left between them. Germline CDR1 is SGHTA and CDR2 is FQGNSA. The CDR3 protein is CASSSSGGPQHF. In DNA form, the CDR3 reads TGTGCCAGCAGCTCGTCCGGGGGGCCCCAGCATTTT.

This clonotype was counted at least ten times. V usage is TRBV15 and J usage is TRBJ2-7; the D gene is possibly TRBD2 (6 bases). CDR1 LNHNV and CDR2 YYDKDF come from the germline V gene (reference sequence). The CDR3 sequence is 12 residues long. V gave up 8 bases and J gave up 10 bases, with 18 bases separating them. The DNA of the CDR3 is TGTGCCACCCTCGGCCCGGGGGATCAACAGTACTTC. It codes for CATLGPGDQQYF.

The chain carries TRBV19 and TRBJ2-1, with a tentative D call TRBD2 (5 bases). The germline CDR1 and CDR2 sequences are LNHDA and SQIVND (reference sequence). The CDR3 has 11 amino acids. The germline V and J ends were trimmed by 3 bases and 10 bases, with 7 bases remaining between them. This CDR3 is CASSMRAEQFF. The CDR3 DNA sequence: TGTGCCAGTAGTATGAGGGCCGAGCAGTTCTTC.

Remarks on this clonotype: The junction and the germline gene differ at one end; a read error may be behind it. The J gene is TRBJ2-7, the V gene TRBV7-6; D gene uncertain. CDR1 SGHVS and CDR2 FNYEAQ come from the germline V gene. The CDR3 consists of 12 residues. DNA for the CDR3: TGTGTCAGCAGCTTAGTGGGGTACGAGCAGTACTTC. It is translated as CVSSLVGYEQYF.

The sample holds many counts of this clonotype. The V call is TRBV29-1, the J call TRBJ1-2; possibly TRBD1 for D (5 bases). The CDR3 has 12 amino acids. The germline V gene encodes CDR1 SQVTM and CDR2 ANQGSEA. Trimming took off 6 bases at V and 5 bases at J, with 13 bases between the two ends. The CDR3 sequence: CSVRAGDYGYTF. As DNA, the CDR3 is TGCAGCGTCCGGGCGGGGGATTATGGCTACACCTTC.

This clonotype was detected ten times or more. J is TRBJ2-5 and V is TRBV29-1, with D possibly being TRBD1 or TRBD2 (5 bases each). V shed 6 bases and J shed 5 bases, with 10 bases lying between them. The CDR3 extends over 11 amino acids. The germline V gene has CDR1 SQVTM and CDR2 ANQGSEA. The CDR3: CSVPGPETQYF. The DNA of the CDR3 is TGCAGCGTCCCGGGACCGGAGACCCAGTACTTC.

There are a few counts of this clonotype. The J gene is TRBJ2-2, the V gene TRBV9; tentatively, D is TRBD1 (5 bases). CDR3 length: 16 residues. V was shortened by 0 bases and J by 0 bases, with 9 bases between the two germline ends. Per the germline V gene, CDR1 is SGDLS and CDR2 is YYNGEE. The CDR3 DNA reads as TGTGCCAGCAGCGTAGTAGGGGCTCCGAACACCGGGGAGCTGTTTTTT. Translated, it gives CASSVVGAPNTGELFF.

This clonotype was seen ten or more times. V is TRBV7-9 and J is TRBJ1-2; D may be TRBD1 (5 bases). Germline V gene sequence: CDR1 SEHNR, CDR2 FQNEAQ (reference sequence). This CDR3 has 12 residues. Trimming took 4 bases from V and 8 from J, leaving 11 bases between them. The CDR3, as DNA: TGTGCCAGCAGCTCAGGGCTGGAGGGCTACACCTTC. Amino acids: CASSSGLEGYTF.

The gene calls are TRBV7-9 and TRBJ2-7, with 9 bases fitting TRBD1. Germline V lookup: CDR1 SEHNR, CDR2 FQNEAQ (reference sequence). J lost 4 bases, V lost 10 bases, and 8 bases had no gene match. The CDR3 sequence is 13 residues long. The CDR3 protein is CATDGTGLYEQYF. CDR3 bases: TGTGCCACCGACGGGACAGGGCTTTACGAGCAGTACTTC.

This clonotype was counted many times. This sequence joins TRBV15 and TRBJ1-2; no clear D gene. Germline CDR1 is LNHNV and CDR2 is YYDKDF (reference sequence). This CDR3 spans 13 amino acids. V was shortened by 4 bases and J by 8 bases, with 14 bases between the two germline ends. In DNA, the CDR3 is TGTGCCACCAGCACACTTACCAGAGGGGGCTACACCTTC. Translation gives CATSTLTRGGYTF.

This clonotype was observed at least ten times. V usage is TRBV6-2 or TRBV6-3 and J usage is TRBJ2-2; D is ambiguous. Germline CDR1 reads MNHEY; CDR2 reads SVGEGT. The V end was cut by 6 bases, the J end by 6 bases, with 11 bases between. There are 13 residues in the CDR3. The CDR3 DNA sequence: TGTGCCAGCAGAAGGCAGGTCGCCGGGGAGCTGTTTTTT. It encodes CASRRQVAGELFF.

This clonotype was recorded at least ten times. This chain joins TRBV28 and TRBJ2-6; D might be TRBD1 (5 bases). The CDR3 sequence is 15 residues long. Trimming removed 7 bases at V and 0 bases at J, with 10 bases between. In germline, CDR1 is MDHEN, CDR2 SYDVKM. The CDR3 is CASKPQGSGANVLTF. Here the CDR3 DNA reads TGTGCCAGCAAACCCCAGGGCTCTGGGGCCAACGTCCTGACTTTC.

In its sample, this clonotype was seen many times. The chain couples TRBV7-2 to TRBJ2-5; D unresolved. There are 12 residues in the CDR3. The V end was cut by 1 base, the J end by 5 bases, with 5 bases between. CDR1 SGHTA and CDR2 FQGNSA come from the germline V gene. The CDR3 spells CASSLDQETQYF. CDR3 coding DNA: TGTGCCAGCAGCTTAGATCAGGAGACCCAGTACTTC.

This clonotype has ten or more counts. The chain recombines TRBV5-1 with TRBJ1-6; D is unclear. The CDR3 totals 14 residues. The germline gives CDR1 SGHRS, CDR2 YFSETQ. Trimming shortened V by 2 bases and J by 5 bases, and 8 bases separated the two germline ends. CDR3 residues: CASSFSMDNSPLHF. In DNA, the CDR3 is TGCGCCAGCAGCTTCAGTATGGATAATTCACCCCTCCACTTT. Together with reference TRBV5-1 and TRBJ1-6, the CDR3 gives the full variable domain: KAGVTQTPRYLIKTRGQQVTLSCSPISGHRSVSWYQQTPGQGLQFLFEYFSETQRNKGNFPGRFSGRQFSNSRSEMNVSTLELGDSALYLCASSFSMDNSPLHFGNGTRLTVT.

There are many counts of this clonotype. This sequence joins TRBV4-3 and TRBJ1-2; D unresolved. The ends were cut back, 4 bases at V and 0 bases at J, with 12 bases in the middle. From germline, CDR1 is LGHNA and CDR2 YSLEER. This CDR3 is built from 15 residues. The CDR3 DNA reads TGCGCCAGCAGCCTTGCCCTATTGTCTAACTATGGCTACACCTTC. Amino acids: CASSLALLSNYGYTF.

This clonotype was seen ten or more times. One end of the junction does not line up with germline, which may come from a read error. The CDR3 nucleotides are TGCCTCCCCGGGACCGGGGAGCTGTTTTTT. This sequence encodes CLPGTGELFF. The chain couples TRBV6-6 to TRBJ2-2; D is unclear. Germline loops: CDR1 MNHNY, CDR2 SVGAGI (reference sequence). This CDR3 region has 10 residues.

Notes on this clonotype: A much larger clonotype is one base distant, so this may be a read error. V gene TRBV7-8 combines with J gene TRBJ2-7; TRBD2 might be the D (5 bases). Per germline, CDR1 SGHVS and CDR2 FQNEAQ. This CDR3 is 13 amino acids long. DNA of the CDR3: TGTGCCAGCAGTTCTAACAACGGGGAAGAGCCGTACTTC. This codes for CASSSNNGEEPYF. Full variable domain (outside the CDR3, taken from reference TRBV7-8 and TRBJ2-7): GAGVSQSPRYKVAKRGQDVALRCDPISGHVSLFWYQQALGQGPEFLTYFQNEAQLDKSGLPSDRFFAERPEGSVSTLKIQRTQQEDSAVYLCASSSNNGEEPYFGPGTRLTVT.

In this sample, this clonotype turned up many times. V usage is TRBV7-8 and J usage is TRBJ1-2, with a tentative D call TRBD1 (6 bases). The CDR3 runs 14 residues. With 1 base removed from V and 8 bases from J, the gap between germline ends came to 14 bases. Germline values: CDR1 SGHVS, CDR2 FQNEAQ. The CDR3 here is CASSLGGGRGGYTF. The CDR3 nucleotides read TGTGCCAGCAGCTTAGGAGGTGGCAGGGGAGGCTACACCTTC.

This sequence joins TRBV20-1 and TRBJ2-5, with D hard to call. The V end lost 0 bases, the J end lost 7 bases, and 15 bases lay between the germline ends. The CDR3 contains 14 residues. Germline CDR1 is DFQATT and CDR2 is SNEGSKA (reference sequence). Here the CDR3 reads CSARDSATWGTQYF. The CDR3 DNA reads as TGCAGTGCTAGAGATTCGGCCACCTGGGGGACCCAGTACTTC.

This clonotype was recorded at least ten times. The genes are TRBV5-1 and TRBJ2-3; 11 nucleotides line up with TRBD2. Trimming took 4 bases from V and 6 from J; bases not matched to a gene: 7. The CDR3 loop spans 15 amino acids. Germline values: CDR1 SGHRS, CDR2 YFSETQ. CDR3 sequence (DNA): TGCGCCAGCAGCCCCGGACTAGCGGGCCGGGATACGCAGTATTTT. It translates to CASSPGLAGRDTQYF.

With respect to this clonotype: Since a much larger clone is just one base distant, this may be a read error. The chain links TRBV9 to TRBJ2-3, with no clear D. V lost 0 bases and J lost 8, with 7 bases in between. The CDR3 runs 12 residues. Germline loops: CDR1 SGDLS, CDR2 YYNGEE. CDR3 DNA sequence: TGTGCCAGCAGCGTAGCGTCAGTTACGCAGTATTTT. Amino acids: CASSVASVTQYF.

This clonotype was recorded many times. This rearrangement joins TRBV20-1 to TRBJ2-1; D is perhaps TRBD1 (5 bases). CDR1 and CDR2 (germline): DFQATT, SNEGSKA (reference sequence). V shed 3 bases and J shed 6 bases, with 15 bases lying between them. The CDR3 spans 14 residues. The CDR3 reads CSASIPKGSNEQFF. The DNA of the CDR3 is TGCAGTGCTAGTATACCTAAGGGGTCCAATGAGCAGTTCTTC.

About this clonotype: A read error may produce the germline difference seen at one junction end. The chain joins TRBV5-1 to TRBJ2-5, with D uncertain. Germline V gene data show CDR1 as SGHRS and CDR2 as YFSETQ. The CDR3 has 14 amino acids. The chain's CDR3 is CASSFTWGDETQYF. The CDR3 DNA reads TGCGCCAGCAGCTTCACATGGGGTGATGAGACTCAGTACTTC.